Listed below are T cell receptor beta chains from one sample, sequenced in a study of T cell responses to AZD1222 COVID-19 vaccine. Only in-frame clones appear in the TCRdb table, and some are missing; sequencing was by immunoSEQ multiplex PCR. Among around 62,000 clones listed, about 87% were seen once. Sequencing was performed on peripheral blood, taken on day 0 of AZD1222 vaccination. These receptors all come from an adult in good health. Each CDR3 is given with its conserved first and last residue. D genes are given only for firm matches. The listing skips clone size in some rows; elsewhere it reads once, few, many or a size class.

j_gene,abundance,d_gene,v_gene,CDR3nt,CDR3aa
TRBJ1-2,medium-sized,NA,TRBV19,TGTGCCAGTAGTATTATATTTGGTGGGCAGGGCGGATCGTCCTGGGGCTACACCTTC,CASSIIFGGQGGSSWGYTF
TRBJ2-5,NA,NA,TRBV9,TGTGCCAGCAGCGTAGGGCTAGCAGCAGAGACCCAGTACTTC,CASSVGLAAETQYF
TRBJ1-4,NA,NA,TRBV15,TGTGCCACCAGCGGCGGGGGAGGGAATGAAAAACTGTTTTTT,CATSGGGGNEKLFF
TRBJ2-7,NA,NA,TRBV12-3/TRBV12-4,TGTGCCAGCAGTTTAGTACGAGGGCTCGAGCAGTACTTC,CASSLVRGLEQYF
TRBJ2-2,NA,NA,TRBV6-5,TGTGCCAGCAGCCTCAGGGCCACCGGGGAGCTGTTTTTT,CASSLRATGELFF
TRBJ1-4,NA,TRBD1,TRBV10-1,TGCGCCAGCAGCGCCGGGACAGGGTCAAATGAAAAACTGTTTTTT,CASSAGTGSNEKLFF
TRBJ1-1,NA,NA,TRBV7-9,TGTGCCAGCAGCTTAGAGGGCCGTCGAGCTTTCTTT,CASSLEGRRAFF
TRBJ2-7,NA,NA,TRBV7-2,TGTGCCAGCAGCTTAGATGGAGGCGGTGTCTCCTACGAGCAGTACTTC,CASSLDGGGVSYEQYF
TRBJ1-3,NA,NA,TRBV4-1,TGCGCCAGCAGCCAATGGAGGGGAAACACCATATATTTT,CASSQWRGNTIYF
TRBJ2-1,NA,NA,TRBV11-1,TGTGCCAGCAGTTATATGGGGCTAGCAGGGTACAATGAGCAGTTCTTC,CASSYMGLAGYNEQFF
TRBJ1-2,NA,TRBD1,TRBV11-1,TGTGCCAGCAGCTTAAGGGCCGGGACAGGTCGCGTGGGCTACACCTTC,CASSLRAGTGRVGYTF
TRBJ1-2,NA,TRBD1,TRBV27,TGTGCCAGCAGCCCTGACAGGGGGCGCGGGGTCGGCTATGGCTACACCTTC,CASSPDRGRGVGYGYTF
TRBJ1-2,NA,NA,TRBV6-2/TRBV6-3,TGTGCCAGCAGTTACAACCCAGACTATGGCTACACCTTC,CASSYNPDYGYTF
TRBJ2-7,NA,NA,TRBV28,TGTGCCAGCAGTTTAGGAGGGGCCTCCTACGAGCAGTACTTC,CASSLGGASYEQYF
TRBJ2-7,NA,TRBD1,TRBV5-1,TGCGCCAGCAGCTCGTCCCGGGACAGGGGCAAGGACGAGCAGTACTTC,CASSSSRDRGKDEQYF
TRBJ1-3,NA,NA,TRBV6-5,TGTGCCAGCAGTTACTCGATGATACAGACTGGAAACACCATATATTTT,CASSYSMIQTGNTIYF